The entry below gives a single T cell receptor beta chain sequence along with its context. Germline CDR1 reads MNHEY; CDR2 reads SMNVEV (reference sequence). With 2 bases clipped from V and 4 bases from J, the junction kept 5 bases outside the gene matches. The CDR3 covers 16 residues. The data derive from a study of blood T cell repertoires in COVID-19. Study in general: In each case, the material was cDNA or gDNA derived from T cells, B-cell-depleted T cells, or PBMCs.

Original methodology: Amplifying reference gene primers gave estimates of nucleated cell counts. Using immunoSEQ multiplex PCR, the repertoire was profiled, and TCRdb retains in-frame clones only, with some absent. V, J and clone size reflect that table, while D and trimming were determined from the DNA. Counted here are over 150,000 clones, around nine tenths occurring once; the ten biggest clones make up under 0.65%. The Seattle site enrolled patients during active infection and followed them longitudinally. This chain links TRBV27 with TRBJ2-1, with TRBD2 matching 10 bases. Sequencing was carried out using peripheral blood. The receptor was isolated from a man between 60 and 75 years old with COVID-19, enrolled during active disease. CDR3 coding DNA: TGTGCCAGCAGTTTAGGAGCTAGCGGGGGATACAATGAGCAGTTCTTC. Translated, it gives CASSLGASGGYNEQFF.